The 13 T cell receptor beta chains below all came from one sample that was sequenced in a study of T cell responses to AZD1222 COVID-19 vaccine. Only in-frame clones appear in the TCRdb table, and some are missing; sequencing was by immunoSEQ multiplex PCR. The data show approximately 150,000 clones, just over 90% seen once. The specimen was peripheral blood, collected 28 days after the second AZD1222 dose. All receptors derive from an adult who received the AZD1222 COVID-19 vaccine.

The chain has TRBV2 and TRBJ1-6, with D possibly TRBD1 on 6 matching bases. V was cut by 1 base and J by 14 bases, with 12 bases left in between. Germline assignment: CDR1 SNHLY and CDR2 FYNNEI. CDR3 length equals 13 residues. The CDR3 here is CASSEVRGPALHF. The CDR3 DNA reads as TGTGCCAGCAGTGAAGTGCGGGGGCCGGCCCTCCACTTT.

The chain uses TRBV5-3 and TRBJ1-2; TRBD1 is a possible D gene (6 bases). TRBV5-3 is known as an ORF, though its function is uncertain. V was pared by 0 bases and J by 6 bases, with 9 bases between. CDR3 size: 13 residues. CDR3 in DNA: TGTGCCAGAAGCTTGGCAGGGGAGGATGGCTACACCTTC. Its protein is CARSLAGEDGYTF.

CDR3 in amino acids: CASSPKRGVLQETQYF. Written as DNA, the CDR3 is TGTGCCAGCAGCCCAAAGAGAGGGGTCCTCCAAGAGACCCAGTACTTC. J is TRBJ2-5 and V is TRBV7-9; perhaps D is TRBD1 or TRBD2 (5 bases each). The CDR3 runs to 16 residues. The V and J ends lost 5 bases and 1 base respectively, with 17 bases between them. Germline CDR1 is SEHNR and CDR2 is FQNEAQ (reference sequence).

V is TRBV2 and J is TRBJ1-2; TRBD1 might be the D (6 bases). From germline, CDR1 is SNHLY and CDR2 FYNNEI. Trimming cost V 6 bases and J 5 bases, with 13 bases left between them. The length of the CDR3 is 13 residues. The CDR3 bases are TGTGCCAGCAGCGCCGGGACACCTTATGGCTACACCTTC. Its translation is CASSAGTPYGYTF.

The chain uses TRBV5-4 and TRBJ1-2; TRBD1 might be the D (5 bases). This CDR3 has 15 amino acids. Germline lookup yields CDR1 SGHNT and CDR2 YYREEE (reference sequence). The V gene lost 0 bases and the J gene lost 0 bases, with 9 bases spanning the gap. The CDR3: CASSLERGSNYGYTF. In DNA form, the CDR3 reads TGTGCCAGCAGCTTGGAGCGGGGCTCTAACTATGGCTACACCTTC.

This clone was observed a few times. V and J are TRBV12-5 and TRBJ1-5; D uncertain. Per germline, CDR1 LGHNT and CDR2 FRNRAP. V dropped 3 bases and J dropped 5 bases, with 2 bases sitting between them. The CDR3 loop spans 11 amino acids. DNA for the CDR3: TGTGCTAGTGGTTTCGATCAGCCCCAGCATTTT. Translating it yields CASGFDQPQHF. The full variable domain, completed using reference TRBV12-5 and TRBJ1-5, is DARVTQTPRHKVTEMGQEVTMRCQPILGHNTVFWYRQTMMQGLELLAYFRNRAPLDDSGMPKDRFSAEMPDATLATLKIQPSEPRDSAVYFCASGFDQPQHFGDGTRLSIL.

The J gene is TRBJ2-2, the V gene TRBV6-2 or TRBV6-3; D assignment may be TRBD1 or TRBD2 (6 bases each). The V gene's germline CDR1 is MNHEY and CDR2 SVGEGT. V lost 5 bases and J 4 bases, leaving 11 bases between the germline ends. CDR3 length: 14 amino acids. CDR3 coding DNA: TGTGCCAGCAGTGGGGGGCTGGGCACCGGGGAGCTGTTTTTT. The encoded protein is CASSGGLGTGELFF.

V gene TRBV25-1 combines with J gene TRBJ1-1, with D possibly matching TRBD1 (6 bases). This CDR3 spans 15 amino acids. Germline CDR1 and CDR2: MGHDK and SYGVNS. The V end lost 4 bases, the J end lost 4 bases, and 16 bases lay between the germline ends. In nucleotides, the CDR3 is TGTGCCAGCAGTGCCCTAGGGGGTATAGTCACTGAAGCTTTCTTT. Protein sequence: CASSALGGIVTEAFF.

This chain joins TRBV19 and TRBJ1-4, with D unclear. The germline gives CDR1 LNHDA, CDR2 SQIVND (reference sequence). This CDR3 contains 13 residues. The V gene lost 7 bases and the J gene lost 7 bases, with 13 bases spanning the gap. The CDR3 region is CASMRDGSEKLFF. CDR3 coding DNA: TGTGCCAGTATGAGAGATGGAAGTGAAAAACTGTTTTTT.

The chain uses TRBV7-9 and TRBJ1-2; D might be TRBD1 (5 bases). The CDR3 loop spans 15 amino acids. In germline, CDR1 is SEHNR, CDR2 FQNEAQ (reference sequence). V lost 6 bases to trimming and J lost 0 bases, with 14 bases between them. Here the CDR3 DNA reads TGTGCCAGCAGTCTTCCGGGACGGACTAACTATGGCTACACCTTC. Residues: CASSLPGRTNYGYTF.

V gene TRBV27 combines with J gene TRBJ2-1, with 7 bases identical to TRBD2. The CDR3 runs 14 residues. V gave up 10 bases and J gave up 8 bases; unmatched junction bases: 14. Germline V lookup: CDR1 MNHEY, CDR2 SMNVEV (reference sequence). The CDR3 nucleotides are TGTGCCATCGCAGTGGCTAGCGGAGGGTATGAGCAGTTCTTC. This encodes CAIAVASGGYEQFF.

This rearrangement joins TRBV7-9 to TRBJ2-5; 10 bases agree with TRBD2. The length of the CDR3 is 13 residues. After removal of 5 bases from V and 5 bases from J, the junction contained 2 bases not matched to a gene. Germline lookup yields CDR1 SEHNR and CDR2 FQNEAQ (reference sequence). The CDR3 bases are TGTGCCAGCAGCCGTAGCGGGAGGGAGACCCAGTACTTC. It is translated as CASSRSGRETQYF.

The chain recombines TRBV7-9 with TRBJ1-1; D unclear. CDR1 SEHNR and CDR2 FQNEAQ come from the germline V gene (reference sequence). V shed 3 bases and J shed 6 bases, with 11 bases lying between them. The CDR3 has 13 residues. As DNA, the CDR3 is TGTGCCAGCAGCTTTCGTCAAAACGCTGAAGCTTTCTTT. Protein sequence: CASSFRQNAEAFF. Together with reference TRBV7-9 and TRBJ1-1, the CDR3 gives the full variable domain: DTGVSQNPRHKITKRGQNVTFRCDPISEHNRLYWYRQTLGQGPEFLTYFQNEAQLEKSRLLSDRFSAERPKGSFSTLEIQRTEQGDSAMYLCASSFRQNAEAFFGQGTRLTVV.